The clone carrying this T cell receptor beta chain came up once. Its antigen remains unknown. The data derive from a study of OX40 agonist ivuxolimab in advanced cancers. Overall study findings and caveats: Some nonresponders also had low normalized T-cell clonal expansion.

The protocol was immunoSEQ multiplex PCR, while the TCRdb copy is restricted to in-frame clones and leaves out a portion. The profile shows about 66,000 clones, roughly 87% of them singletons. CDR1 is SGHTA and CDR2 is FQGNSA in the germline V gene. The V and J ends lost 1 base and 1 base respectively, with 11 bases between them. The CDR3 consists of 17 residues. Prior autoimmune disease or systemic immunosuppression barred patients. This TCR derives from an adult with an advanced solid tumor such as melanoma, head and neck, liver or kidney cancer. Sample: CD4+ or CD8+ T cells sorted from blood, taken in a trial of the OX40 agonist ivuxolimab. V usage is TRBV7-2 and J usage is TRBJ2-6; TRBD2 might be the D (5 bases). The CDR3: CASSLGRTGSGANVLTF. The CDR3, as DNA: TGTGCCAGCAGCTTAGGGAGGACTGGGTCTGGGGCCAACGTCCTGACTTTC.